Presented here are 31 T cell receptor beta chains from one specimen sequenced in a study of blood T cell repertoires in COVID-19. The protocol was immunoSEQ multiplex PCR, while the TCRdb copy is restricted to in-frame clones and leaves out a portion. The sample carries a few hundred thousand clones, approximately 90% recorded once. Sequences were obtained from peripheral blood. These receptors were taken from a woman aged 50 to 60 with COVID-19, enrolled during active disease.

Written as DNA, the CDR3 is TGCGCCAGCAGCTGGGACTTTTCCAATGAGCAGTTCTTC. Translation gives CASSWDFSNEQFF. V usage is TRBV5-1 and J usage is TRBJ2-1; maybe TRBD2 (6 bases). Between the trimmed V and J ends, which lost 3 bases and 6 bases, there was a span of 10 bases. The CDR3 sequence is 13 residues long. The germline CDR1 and CDR2 sequences are SGHRS and YFSETQ.

V is TRBV20-1 and J is TRBJ1-1, with 7 bases identical to TRBD1. Germline loops: CDR1 DFQATT, CDR2 SNEGSKA (reference sequence). The CDR3 covers 11 residues. V was pared by 5 bases and J by 9 bases, with 6 bases of the junction left unmatched. In nucleotides, the CDR3 is TGCAGTGCTGATCGACAGGGCAAAGCTTTCTTT. Translating it yields CSADRQGKAFF.

The chain carries TRBV7-9 and TRBJ1-3, with a weak D call TRBD1 (6 bases). V lost 4 bases to trimming and J lost 0 bases, with 7 bases between them. The CDR3 is 14 residues long. Germline V CDR1 and CDR2: SEHNR, FQNEAQ (reference sequence). CDR3 in amino acids: CASSSRGSGNTIYF. The DNA of the CDR3 is TGTGCCAGCAGCTCCAGGGGCTCTGGAAACACCATATATTTT. Drawing the rest from reference TRBV7-9 and TRBJ1-3, the complete variable domain is DTGVSQNPRHKITKRGQNVTFRCDPISEHNRLYWYRQTLGQGPEFLTYFQNEAQLEKSRLLSDRFSAERPKGSFSTLEIQRTEQGDSAMYLCASSSRGSGNTIYFGEGSWLTVV.

The V call is TRBV9, the J call TRBJ1-1; a weak D match, TRBD1 (5 bases). V was shortened by 3 bases and J by 1 base, with 13 bases between the two germline ends. The CDR3 sequence is 15 residues long. Germline loops: CDR1 SGDLS, CDR2 YYNGEE. Written as DNA, the CDR3 is TGTGCCAGCAGCGCGGGGGGGGACCCGAACACTGAAGCTTTCTTT. It is translated as CASSAGGDPNTEAFF.

V gene TRBV5-4 combines with J gene TRBJ2-7, with 8 bases that match TRBD2. This CDR3 has 15 amino acids. Germline V gene data show CDR1 as SGHNT and CDR2 as YYREEE (reference sequence). The junction had 3 bases not matched to a gene; V was cut back by 0 bases and J by 1 base. For the CDR3, the DNA is TGTGCCAGCAGCTTGGAACTAGCGGAATCCTACGAGCAGTACTTC. This codes for CASSLELAESYEQYF.

The rearrangement links TRBV3-1 (or the pseudogene TRBV3-2) to TRBJ2-3; TRBD2 agrees at 9 bases. The CDR3 extends over 17 amino acids. CDR1 is LGHDT, CDR2 YNNKEL, per germline (reference sequence). V shed 0 bases and J 2 bases; nucleotides not matched to a gene: 6. The CDR3 coding sequence is TGTGCCAGCAGCCAAGATTCGGTAGCGGGAGCCACAGATACGCAGTATTTT. It is translated as CASSQDSVAGATDTQYF.

The chain is built from TRBV7-3 and TRBJ1-5, with 8 bases identical to TRBD1. V dropped 4 bases and J dropped 2; count of bases not matched to a gene: 1. Germline loops: CDR1 SGHTA, CDR2 FQGTGA. The CDR3 loop spans 14 amino acids. CDR3: CASSSTGGNQPQHF. DNA of the CDR3: TGTGCCAGCAGCTCGACAGGGGGCAATCAGCCCCAGCATTTT. The full variable domain, with the rest looked up from reference TRBV7-3 and TRBJ1-5, is GAGVSQTPSNKVTEKGKYVELRCDPISGHTALYWYRQSLGQGPEFLIYFQGTGAADDSGLPNDRFFAVRPEGSVSTLKIQRTERGDSAVYLCASSSTGGNQPQHFGDGTRLSIL.

The gene calls are TRBV5-4 and TRBJ2-5; 13 bases match TRBD2. The V gene's germline CDR1 is SGHNT and CDR2 YYREEE (reference sequence). The CDR3 extends over 15 amino acids. With V trimmed by 4 bases and J by 5 bases, 5 bases remained unmatched. The DNA of the CDR3 is TGTGCCAGCAGCGGGACTAGCGGGGCCAGGGAGACCCAGTACTTC. Amino acid sequence: CASSGTSGARETQYF.

V and J are TRBV5-8 and TRBJ2-7, with D perhaps matching TRBD2 (5 bases). This CDR3 comprises 16 residues. CDR1 SGHTS and CDR2 YDEGEE come from the germline V gene. Trimming took 4 bases from V and 2 from J, leaving 19 bases between them. The chain's CDR3 is CASSPRATFLTYEQYF. In DNA form, the CDR3 reads TGTGCCAGCAGCCCGAGGGCCACATTCCTTACCTACGAGCAGTACTTC.

The genes are TRBV27 and TRBJ2-1, with TRBD2 matching over 12 bases. V trimming: 3 bases; J trimming: 7 bases; junction bases outside the gene matches: 4. CDR1 is MNHEY, CDR2 SMNVEV, per germline (reference sequence). The CDR3 consists of 15 residues. CDR3 loop: CASSLIGTSGNEQFF. Here the CDR3 DNA reads TGTGCCAGCAGTTTGATCGGGACTAGCGGGAATGAGCAGTTCTTC.

The V and J genes are TRBV5-4 and TRBJ2-7, with D perhaps matching TRBD2 (7 bases). Germline loops: CDR1 SGHNT, CDR2 YYREEE (reference sequence). The CDR3 sequence is 14 residues long. The V gene lost 1 base and the J gene lost 7 bases, with 15 bases spanning the gap. The CDR3 nucleotides read TGTGCCAGCAGCTTGAAGGATGCGGGGGCTGAGCAGTACTTC. This encodes CASSLKDAGAEQYF.

The chain combines TRBV27 with TRBJ2-7; D gene uncertain. The germline V gene has CDR1 MNHEY and CDR2 SMNVEV (reference sequence). Trimming removed 6 bases at V and 1 base at J, with 10 bases between. This CDR3 is 13 amino acids long. The CDR3 DNA is TGTGCCAGCAGCGTTACAGAGTCCTACGAGCAGTACTTC. Translated, it gives CASSVTESYEQYF.

V usage is TRBV27 and J usage is TRBJ2-7, with TRBD1 as a possible D gene (5 bases). Germline assignment: CDR1 MNHEY and CDR2 SMNVEV (reference sequence). The CDR3 contains 13 residues. V lost 3 bases and J 2 bases, leaving 8 bases between the germline ends. The CDR3 nucleotides are TGTGCCAGCAGTTTTGGGGCTACCTACGAGCAGTACTTC. It specifies CASSFGATYEQYF.

The chain couples TRBV30 to TRBJ1-2; TRBD1 matches at 8 bases. CDR1 GTSNPN and CDR2 SVGIG come from the germline V gene (reference sequence). The CDR3 extends over 15 amino acids. Germline trimming cut 3 bases from V and 4 bases from J; bases unmatched to any gene: 10. The CDR3 is CAWRGQGALIYGYTF. The CDR3 nucleotides read TGTGCCTGGAGGGGTCAGGGGGCGTTGATCTATGGCTACACCTTC.

This chain links TRBV2 with TRBJ2-7; 10 bases agree with TRBD2. V gave up 5 bases and J gave up 3 bases; unmatched junction bases: 4. Germline assignment: CDR1 SNHLY and CDR2 FYNNEI. The CDR3 runs to 14 residues. In DNA, the CDR3 is TGTGCCAGCAGTCGGTCTAGCGGGGGCTACGAGCAGTACTTC. Residues: CASSRSSGGYEQYF.

The rearrangement uses TRBV6-5 and TRBJ1-2; 8 positions match TRBD1. The ends lost 6 bases at V and 0 bases at J; junction bases unmatched: 6. CDR1 and CDR2 (germline): MNHEY, SVGAGI. This CDR3 region has 15 residues. The CDR3 spells CASSRGQAANYGYTF. CDR3 nucleotide sequence: TGTGCCAGCAGCCGGGGACAGGCAGCTAACTATGGCTACACCTTC.

In this sample, this clone turned up a few times. The chain combines TRBV2 with TRBJ2-1; D is unclear. Germline V gene sequence: CDR1 SNHLY, CDR2 FYNNEI. This CDR3 has 12 residues. Trimming removed 6 bases at V and 6 bases at J, with 9 bases between. Here the CDR3 reads CASSQYTNEQFF. The CDR3 coding sequence is TGTGCCAGCAGCCAGTATACCAATGAGCAGTTCTTC.

J is TRBJ2-1 and V is TRBV5-1; 11 bases align to TRBD1. With V trimmed by 4 bases and J by 5 bases, 8 bases remained unmatched. CDR3 size: 16 residues. Germline CDR1 SGHRS, CDR2 YFSETQ. The DNA of the CDR3 is TGCGCCAGCAGCCAGATGGGGACAGGGGGTAACAATGAGCAGTTCTTC. Protein product: CASSQMGTGGNNEQFF.

CDR3 nucleotide sequence: TGTGCCAGCAGCCCGGGACAGTCGAACACTGAAGCTTTCTTT. This translates into CASSPGQSNTEAFF. The V call is TRBV27, the J call TRBJ1-1; 7 bases align to TRBD1. V shed 6 bases and J 1 base; nucleotides not matched to a gene: 5. The CDR3 totals 14 residues. The germline gives CDR1 MNHEY, CDR2 SMNVEV (reference sequence).

The rearrangement uses TRBV12-3 or TRBV12-4 and TRBJ2-5; the D gene is possibly TRBD2 (7 bases). The CDR3 length is 13 residues. V was shortened by 6 bases and J by 5 bases, with 13 bases between the two germline ends. The CDR3 sequence: CASRSRGGETQYF. For the CDR3, the DNA is TGTGCCAGCAGGTCGAGGGGGGGTGAGACCCAGTACTTC.

The rearrangement links TRBV5-1 to TRBJ1-2; 8 bases map to TRBD1. The trim removed 4 bases at V and 4 bases at J, leaving 15 bases unmatched. The CDR3 consists of 17 residues. Looked up from germline, CDR1 is SGHRS and CDR2 is YFSETQ. This CDR3 reads CASSPGGGQGSIYGYTF. The CDR3 DNA reads TGCGCCAGCAGCCCAGGCGGTGGACAGGGTTCGATCTATGGCTACACCTTC.

The rearrangement uses TRBV28 and TRBJ1-5; maybe TRBD1 (5 bases). The germline CDR1 and CDR2 sequences are MDHEN and SYDVKM. The V gene lost 4 bases and the J gene lost 0 bases, with 13 bases spanning the gap. This CDR3 is built from 16 residues. The CDR3: CASSYETGTSNQPQHF. The CDR3 DNA reads TGTGCCAGCAGTTATGAAACAGGAACTAGCAATCAGCCCCAGCATTTT.

This clone came up once. V gene TRBV6-6 combines with J gene TRBJ2-1; 7 nucleotides align to TRBD1. J gave up 5 bases and V 6 bases, and 7 bases lay outside the gene matches. This CDR3 has 14 amino acids. CDR1 is MNHNY and CDR2 is SVGAGI in the germline V gene (reference sequence). In DNA, the CDR3 is TGTGCCAGCAGATCACAGGGGAATAACAATGAGCAGTTCTTC. It yields the protein CASRSQGNNNEQFF.

The chain is built from TRBV5-5 and TRBJ1-2; D perhaps matches TRBD1 (5 bases). Trimming stripped 6 bases from V and 11 bases from J, with 20 bases between. Germline V gene data show CDR1 as SGHKS and CDR2 as YYEKEE (reference sequence). This CDR3 is 13 amino acids long. CDR3 residues: CASNHRGLLTYTF. The CDR3 coding sequence is TGTGCCAGCAACCATAGGGGACTCCTCACTTACACCTTC. The full variable domain, with the rest looked up from reference TRBV5-5 and TRBJ1-2, is DAGVTQSPTHLIKTRGQQVTLRCSPISGHKSVSWYQQVLGQGPQFIFQYYEKEERGRGNFPDRFSARQFPNYSSELNVNALLLGDSALYLCASNHRGLLTYTFGSGTRLTVV.

The chain carries TRBV13 and TRBJ1-1; D call uncertain. The CDR3 covers 14 residues. Germline CDR1 reads PRHDT; CDR2 reads FYEKMQ (reference sequence). The ends were cut back, 5 bases at V and 5 bases at J, with 15 bases in the middle. The CDR3 is CASSRGVFRTEAFF. CDR3 in DNA: TGTGCCAGCAGCCGGGGTGTCTTTCGGACTGAAGCTTTCTTT.

V and J are TRBV6-5 and TRBJ1-2, with no clear D. Trimming took off 8 bases at V and 8 bases at J, with 18 bases between the two ends. The CDR3 spans 13 residues. CDR1 MNHEY and CDR2 SVGAGI come from the germline V gene. This CDR3 is CASQRQPPAGYTF. The CDR3 coding sequence is TGTGCCAGCCAGAGGCAGCCCCCGGCGGGCTACACCTTC.

The chain joins TRBV7-2 to TRBJ2-7; no reliable D call. Trimming cost V 3 bases and J 1 base, with 7 bases left between them. The CDR3 is 13 residues long. In germline, CDR1 is SGHTA, CDR2 FQGNSA. The CDR3 here is CASSFGSSYEQYF. CDR3 in DNA: TGTGCCAGCAGCTTTGGTAGTTCCTACGAGCAGTACTTC.

J is TRBJ2-5 and V is TRBV7-9; D possibly corresponds to TRBD2 (6 bases). This CDR3 is 15 amino acids long. Germline V gene data show CDR1 as SEHNR and CDR2 as FQNEAQ (reference sequence). The ends were cut back, 5 bases at V and 4 bases at J, with 17 bases in the middle. The CDR3 nucleotides are TGTGCCAGCAGCCCCAGGAGGGCCGGAGGAGAGACCCAGTACTTC. As protein: CASSPRRAGGETQYF.

This clone was observed a few times. The genes are TRBV7-9 and TRBJ2-3; possibly TRBD1 for D (6 bases). The CDR3 is 17 amino acids. V lost 1 base, J lost 2 bases, and 16 bases lay in between. Germline assignment: CDR1 SEHNR and CDR2 FQNEAQ (reference sequence). In DNA, the CDR3 is TGTGCCAGCAGCTTAGGGGTACTGGGGGCCTCCACAGATACGCAGTATTTT. It translates to CASSLGVLGASTDTQYF.

The chain is built from TRBV11-2 and TRBJ2-7; D call uncertain. Per germline, CDR1 SGHAT and CDR2 FQNNGV. V was trimmed by 5 bases and J by 6 bases, leaving 11 bases between them. CDR3 length equals 12 residues. The DNA for the CDR3 is TGTGCCAGCAGCGCCAGTTTGGCCGAGCAGTACTTC. Translation gives CASSASLAEQYF.

The chain joins TRBV6-4 to TRBJ2-1; maybe TRBD2 (6 bases). V dropped 0 bases and J dropped 7 bases, with 7 bases sitting between them. The CDR3 consists of 13 residues. Germline CDR1 MRHNA, CDR2 SNTAGT. CDR3 protein: CASSDSRGNEQFF. Written as DNA, the CDR3 is TGTGCCAGCAGTGACTCGCGGGGAAATGAGCAGTTCTTC.